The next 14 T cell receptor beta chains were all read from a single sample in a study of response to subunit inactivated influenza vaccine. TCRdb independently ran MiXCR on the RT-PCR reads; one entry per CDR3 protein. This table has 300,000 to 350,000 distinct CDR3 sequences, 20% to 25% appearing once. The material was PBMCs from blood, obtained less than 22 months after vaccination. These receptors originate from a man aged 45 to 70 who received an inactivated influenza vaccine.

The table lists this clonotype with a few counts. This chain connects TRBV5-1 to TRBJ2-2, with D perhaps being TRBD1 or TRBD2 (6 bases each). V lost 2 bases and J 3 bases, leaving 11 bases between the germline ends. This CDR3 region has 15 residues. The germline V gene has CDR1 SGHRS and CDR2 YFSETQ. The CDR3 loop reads CASSFRGGDTGELFF. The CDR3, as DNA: TGCGCCAGCAGCTTCAGGGGAGGTGACACCGGGGAGCTGTTTTTT.

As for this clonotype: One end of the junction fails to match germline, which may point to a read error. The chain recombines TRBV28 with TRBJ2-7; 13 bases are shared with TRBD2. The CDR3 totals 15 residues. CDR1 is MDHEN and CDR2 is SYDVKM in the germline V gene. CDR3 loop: CASSLWTSGSGEQYF. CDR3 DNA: TGTGCCAGCAGCTTATGGACTAGCGGGAGTGGCGAGCAGTACTTC.

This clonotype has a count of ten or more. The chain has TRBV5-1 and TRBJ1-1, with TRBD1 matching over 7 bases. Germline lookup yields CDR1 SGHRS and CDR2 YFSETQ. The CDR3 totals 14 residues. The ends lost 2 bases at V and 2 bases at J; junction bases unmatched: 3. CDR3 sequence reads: CASSLDRANTEAFF. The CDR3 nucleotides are TGCGCCAGCAGCTTAGACAGGGCTAACACTGAAGCTTTCTTT.

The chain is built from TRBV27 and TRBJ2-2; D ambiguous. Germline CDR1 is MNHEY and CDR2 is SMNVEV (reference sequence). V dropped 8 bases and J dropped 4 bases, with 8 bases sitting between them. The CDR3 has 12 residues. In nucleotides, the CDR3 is TGTGCCAGCTCATCGTTCACCGGGGAGCTGTTTTTT. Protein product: CASSSFTGELFF.

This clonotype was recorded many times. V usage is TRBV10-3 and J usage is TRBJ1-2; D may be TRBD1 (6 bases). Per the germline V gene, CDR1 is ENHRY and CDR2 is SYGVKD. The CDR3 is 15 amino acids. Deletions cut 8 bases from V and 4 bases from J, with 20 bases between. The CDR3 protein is CAIGPSRGRSYGYTF. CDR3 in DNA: TGTGCCATCGGCCCCAGCAGGGGCAGGAGCTATGGCTACACCTTC.

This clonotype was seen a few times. CDR3 nucleotide sequence: TGTGCCAGTAGTTTACGACAGAAAGGAGCTCCAGCTAACTATGGCTACACCTTC. Its translation: CASSLRQKGAPANYGYTF. J is TRBJ1-2 and V is TRBV19, with D tentatively TRBD1 (5 bases). This CDR3 is 18 amino acids long. V was cut by 5 bases and J by 0 bases, with 22 bases left in between. Germline V gives CDR1 LNHDA, CDR2 SQIVND (reference sequence). Variable domain in full (rest from reference TRBV19 and TRBJ1-2): DGGITQSPKYLFRKEGQNVTLSCEQNLNHDAMYWYRQDPGQGLRLIYYSQIVNDFQKGDIAEGYSVSREKKESFPLTVTSAQKNPTAFYLCASSLRQKGAPANYGYTFGSGTRLTVV.

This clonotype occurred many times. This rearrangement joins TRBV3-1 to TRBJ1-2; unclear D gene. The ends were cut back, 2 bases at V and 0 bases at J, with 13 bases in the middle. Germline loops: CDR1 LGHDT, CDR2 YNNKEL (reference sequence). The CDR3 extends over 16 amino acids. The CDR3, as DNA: TGTGCCAGCAGCCAATATGGGTCAGGAGCTAACTATGGCTACACCTTC. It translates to CASSQYGSGANYGYTF. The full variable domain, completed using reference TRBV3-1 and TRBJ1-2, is DTAVSQTPKYLVTQMGNDKSIKCEQNLGHDTMYWYKQDSKKFLKIMFSYNNKELIINETVPNRFSPKSPDKAHLNLHINSLELGDSAVYFCASSQYGSGANYGYTFGSGTRLTVV.

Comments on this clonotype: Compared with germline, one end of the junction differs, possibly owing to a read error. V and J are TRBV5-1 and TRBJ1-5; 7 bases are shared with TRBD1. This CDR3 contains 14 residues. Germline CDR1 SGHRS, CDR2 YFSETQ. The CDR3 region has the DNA TGCGCCAGCAGCCCAAGACAGGGTGAGCAGCCCAAGCATTTT. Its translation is CASSPRQGEQPKHF. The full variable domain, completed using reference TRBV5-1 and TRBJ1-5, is KAGVTQTPRYLIKTRGQQVTLSCSPISGHRSVSWYQQTPGQGLQFLFEYFSETQRNKGNFPGRFSGRQFSNSRSEMNVSTLELGDSALYLCASSPRQGEQPKHFGDGTRLSIL.

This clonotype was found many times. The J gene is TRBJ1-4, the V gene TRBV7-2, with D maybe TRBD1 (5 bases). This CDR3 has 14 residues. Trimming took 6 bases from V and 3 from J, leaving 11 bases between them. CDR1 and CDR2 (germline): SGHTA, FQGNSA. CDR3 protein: CASSFQGANEKLFF. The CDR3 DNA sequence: TGTGCCAGCAGTTTCCAGGGAGCTAATGAAAAACTGTTTTTT.

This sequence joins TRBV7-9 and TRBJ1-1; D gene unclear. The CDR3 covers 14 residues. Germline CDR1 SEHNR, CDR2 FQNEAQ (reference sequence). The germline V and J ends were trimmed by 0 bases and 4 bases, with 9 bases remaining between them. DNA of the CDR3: TGTGCCAGCAGCTTAGCGGAGGCAGGCACTGAAGCTTTCTTT. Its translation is CASSLAEAGTEAFF.

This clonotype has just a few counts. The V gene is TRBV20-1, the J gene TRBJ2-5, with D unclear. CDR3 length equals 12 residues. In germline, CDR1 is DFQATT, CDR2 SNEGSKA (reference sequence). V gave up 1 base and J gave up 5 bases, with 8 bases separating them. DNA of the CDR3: TGCAGTGCTAGAGTTAGTGGGGAGACCCAGTACTTC. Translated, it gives CSARVSGETQYF.

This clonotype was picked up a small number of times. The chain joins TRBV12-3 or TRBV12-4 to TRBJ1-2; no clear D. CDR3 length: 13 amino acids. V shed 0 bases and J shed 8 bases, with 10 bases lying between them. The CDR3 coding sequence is TGTGCCAGCAGTTTAGCGCTTCCCGCCGGCTACACCTTC. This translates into CASSLALPAGYTF.

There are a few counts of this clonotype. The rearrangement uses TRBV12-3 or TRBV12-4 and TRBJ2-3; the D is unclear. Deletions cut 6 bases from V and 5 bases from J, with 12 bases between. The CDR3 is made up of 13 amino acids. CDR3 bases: TGTGCCAGCAGGGCCTTTAATCGAGATACGCAGTATTTT. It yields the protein CASRAFNRDTQYF.

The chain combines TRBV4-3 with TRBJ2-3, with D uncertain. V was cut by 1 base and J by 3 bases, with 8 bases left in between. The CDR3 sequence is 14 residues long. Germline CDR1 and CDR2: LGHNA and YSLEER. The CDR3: CASSQVGVTDTQYF. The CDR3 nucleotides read TGCGCCAGCAGCCAAGTCGGAGTGACAGATACGCAGTATTTT.